This T cell receptor beta chain was identified during a study of OX40 agonist ivuxolimab in advanced cancers. Findings and caveats of the study: Some nonresponders likewise displayed low normalized T-cell clonal expansion.

As for this clone: Its target is unknown.

The table came from immunoSEQ multiplex PCR; TCRdb's copy has only in-frame clones and leaves some out. This repertoire shows over 100,000 clones, approximately 90% found once; its top ten account for approximately 1.1%. The sequences come from CD4+ or CD8+ T cells sorted from blood, collected in a trial of the OX40 agonist ivuxolimab. The TCR comes from an adult with an advanced solid tumor such as melanoma, head and neck, liver or kidney cancer.

The CDR3 sequence is CASTGRNQPQHF. For the CDR3, the DNA is TGTGCCAGCACGGGTAGAAATCAGCCCCAGCATTTT. The chain uses TRBV28 and TRBJ1-5; D uncertain. The length of the CDR3 is 12 residues. The V gene lost 7 bases and the J gene lost 4 bases, with 8 bases spanning the gap. CDR1 is MDHEN and CDR2 is SYDVKM in the germline V gene.